Many counts were recorded for the clone carrying this T cell receptor (beta chain). In TCRdb, the 5' RACE reads were re-called with MiXCR into one record per CDR3 protein. The sample carries tens of thousands of distinct CDR3 sequences, 3% to 3.5% recorded once. Trimming shortened V by 1 base and J by 1 base, and 7 bases separated the two germline ends. The CDR3 length is 14 residues. Germline V CDR1 and CDR2: MNHEY, SVGAGI. Time point: sample taken at primary tumor resection. This entry belongs to a study of spatial heterogeneity in lung cancer. This rearrangement joins TRBV6-5 to TRBJ1-1, with no clear D. The sequence derives from a male donor with early-stage non-small cell lung cancer. The starting material was normal lung tissue next to the tumor, obtained at surgery. The DNA for the CDR3 is TGTGCCAGCAGTTACTTGCCGGGGAACACTGAAGCTTTCTTT. Amino acids: CASSYLPGNTEAFF.